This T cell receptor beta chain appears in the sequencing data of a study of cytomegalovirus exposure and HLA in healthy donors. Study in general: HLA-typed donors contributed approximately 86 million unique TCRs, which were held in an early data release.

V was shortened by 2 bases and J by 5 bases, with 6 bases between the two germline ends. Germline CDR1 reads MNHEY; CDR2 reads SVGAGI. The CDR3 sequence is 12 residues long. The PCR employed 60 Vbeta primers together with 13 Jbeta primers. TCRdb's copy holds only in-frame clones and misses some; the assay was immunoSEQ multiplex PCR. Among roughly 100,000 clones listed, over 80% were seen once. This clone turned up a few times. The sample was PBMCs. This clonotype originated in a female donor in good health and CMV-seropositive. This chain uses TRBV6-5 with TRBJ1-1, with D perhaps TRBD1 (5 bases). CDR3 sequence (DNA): TGTGCCAGCAGTTACGGGGCGACTGAAGCTTTCTTT. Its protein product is CASSYGATEAFF.